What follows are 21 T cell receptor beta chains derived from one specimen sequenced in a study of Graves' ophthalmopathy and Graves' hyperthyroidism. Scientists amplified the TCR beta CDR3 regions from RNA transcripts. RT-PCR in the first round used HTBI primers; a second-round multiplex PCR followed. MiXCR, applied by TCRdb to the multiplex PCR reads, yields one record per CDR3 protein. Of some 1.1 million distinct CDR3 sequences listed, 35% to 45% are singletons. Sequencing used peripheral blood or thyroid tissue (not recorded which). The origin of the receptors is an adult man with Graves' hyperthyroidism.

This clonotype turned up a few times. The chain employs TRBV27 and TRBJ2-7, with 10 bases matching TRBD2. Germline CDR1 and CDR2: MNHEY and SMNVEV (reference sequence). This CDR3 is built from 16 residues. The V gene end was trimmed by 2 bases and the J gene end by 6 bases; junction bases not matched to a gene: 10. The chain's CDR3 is CASSLPQREGFSEQYF. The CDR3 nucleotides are TGTGCCAGCAGTTTACCTCAGCGGGAGGGGTTCTCCGAGCAGTACTTC.

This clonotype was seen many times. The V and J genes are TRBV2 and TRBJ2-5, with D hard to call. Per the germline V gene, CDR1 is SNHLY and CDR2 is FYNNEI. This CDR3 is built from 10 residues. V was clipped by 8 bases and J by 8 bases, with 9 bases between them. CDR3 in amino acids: CASLRSTQYF. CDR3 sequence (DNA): TGTGCCAGCCTAAGAAGTACCCAGTACTTC.

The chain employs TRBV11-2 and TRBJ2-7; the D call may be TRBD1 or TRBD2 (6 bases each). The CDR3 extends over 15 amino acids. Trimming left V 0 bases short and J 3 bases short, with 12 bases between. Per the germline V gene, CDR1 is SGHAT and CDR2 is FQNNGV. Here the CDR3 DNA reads TGTGCCAGCAGCTTAGAGGGGGGACAAATCTACGAGCAGTACTTC. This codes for CASSLEGGQIYEQYF.

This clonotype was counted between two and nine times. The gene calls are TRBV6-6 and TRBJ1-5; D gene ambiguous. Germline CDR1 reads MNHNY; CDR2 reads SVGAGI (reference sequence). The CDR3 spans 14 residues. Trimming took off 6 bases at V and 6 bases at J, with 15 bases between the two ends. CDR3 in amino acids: CASRPPGYRQPQHF. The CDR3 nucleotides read TGTGCCAGCAGGCCCCCAGGTTACCGTCAGCCCCAGCATTTT.

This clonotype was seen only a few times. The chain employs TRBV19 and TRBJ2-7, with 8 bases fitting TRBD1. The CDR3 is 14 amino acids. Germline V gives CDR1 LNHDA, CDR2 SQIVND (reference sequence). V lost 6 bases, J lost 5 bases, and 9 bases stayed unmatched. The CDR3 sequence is CASSLGTGHDEQYF. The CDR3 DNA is TGTGCCAGTAGCCTCGGGACAGGTCACGACGAGCAGTACTTC. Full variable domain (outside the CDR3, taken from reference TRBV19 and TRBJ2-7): DGGITQSPKYLFRKEGQNVTLSCEQNLNHDAMYWYRQDPGQGLRLIYYSQIVNDFQKGDIAEGYSVSREKKESFPLTVTSAQKNPTAFYLCASSLGTGHDEQYFGPGTRLTVT.

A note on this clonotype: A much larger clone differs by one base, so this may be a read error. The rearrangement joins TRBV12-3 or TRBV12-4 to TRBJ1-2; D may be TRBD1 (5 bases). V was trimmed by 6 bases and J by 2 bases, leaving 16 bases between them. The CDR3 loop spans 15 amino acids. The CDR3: CASSPLDSVNYGYTF. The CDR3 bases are TGTGCCAGCAGCCCCCTCGACAGTGTCAACTATGGCTACACCTTC.

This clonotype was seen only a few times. The chain's CDR3 is CASSLGDFTGELFF. The CDR3 region has the DNA TGTGCCAGCAGTTTAGGGGATTTCACCGGGGAGCTGTTTTTT. The chain carries TRBV12-3 or TRBV12-4 and TRBJ2-2; D is undetermined. The CDR3 length is 14 residues. Trimming stripped 1 base from V and 4 bases from J, with 7 bases between.

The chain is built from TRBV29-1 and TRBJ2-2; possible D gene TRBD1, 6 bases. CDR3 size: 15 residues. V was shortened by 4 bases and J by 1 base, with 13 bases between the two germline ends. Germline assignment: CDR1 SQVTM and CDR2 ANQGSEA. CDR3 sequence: CSVGPGTWNTGELFF. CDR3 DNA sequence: TGCAGCGTTGGGCCCGGGACATGGAACACCGGGGAGCTGTTTTTT.

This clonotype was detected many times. The CDR3 here is CASSSSKVGVRNSPLHF. CDR3 nucleotide sequence: TGTGCCAGCAGTTCAAGTAAAGTTGGGGTTCGGAATTCACCCCTCCACTTT. J is TRBJ1-6 and V is TRBV12-3 or TRBV12-4; the D is unclear. The CDR3 contains 17 residues. V shed 4 bases and J shed 7 bases, with 20 bases lying between them.

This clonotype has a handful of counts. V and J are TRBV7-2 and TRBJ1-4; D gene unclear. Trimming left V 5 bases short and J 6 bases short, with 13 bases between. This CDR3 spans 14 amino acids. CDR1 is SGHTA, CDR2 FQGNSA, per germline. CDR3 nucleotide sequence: TGTGCCAGCAGCCCTGGGAGGGTGGATGAAAAACTGTTTTTT. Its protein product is CASSPGRVDEKLFF.

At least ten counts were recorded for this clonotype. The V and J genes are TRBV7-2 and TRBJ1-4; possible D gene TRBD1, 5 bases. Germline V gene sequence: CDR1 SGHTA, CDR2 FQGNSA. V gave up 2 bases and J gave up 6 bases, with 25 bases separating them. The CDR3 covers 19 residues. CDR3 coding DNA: TGTGCCAGCAGCTTAAGAGTTTCGGCAGGGCTAGCGGAAGATGAAAAACTGTTTTTT. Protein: CASSLRVSAGLAEDEKLFF.

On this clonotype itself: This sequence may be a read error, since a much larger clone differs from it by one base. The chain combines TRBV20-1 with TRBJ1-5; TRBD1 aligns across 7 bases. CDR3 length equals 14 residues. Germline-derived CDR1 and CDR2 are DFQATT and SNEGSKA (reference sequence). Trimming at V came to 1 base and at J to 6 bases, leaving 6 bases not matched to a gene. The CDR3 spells CSARGQGSSQPQHF. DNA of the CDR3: TGCAGTGCTAGAGGACAGGGTAGTAGTCAGCCCCAGCATTTT.

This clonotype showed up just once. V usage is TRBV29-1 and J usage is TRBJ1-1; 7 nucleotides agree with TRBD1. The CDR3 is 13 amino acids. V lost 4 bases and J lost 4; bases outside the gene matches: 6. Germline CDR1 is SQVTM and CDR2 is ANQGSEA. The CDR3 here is CSVAGGRFTEAFF. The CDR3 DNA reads TGCAGCGTTGCAGGGGGGCGCTTCACTGAAGCTTTCTTT.

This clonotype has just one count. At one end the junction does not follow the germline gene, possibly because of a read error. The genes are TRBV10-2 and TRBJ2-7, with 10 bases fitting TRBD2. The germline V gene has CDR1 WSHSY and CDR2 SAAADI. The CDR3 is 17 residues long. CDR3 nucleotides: TGTGCCAGCGCTCTTCGACGGGAGCGGGGGGGAACCTACGAGCAGTACTTC. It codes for CASALRRERGGTYEQYF.

CDR3 region: CATSDSLGQGEETIYF. For the CDR3, the DNA is TGTGCCACCAGTGATTCCCTGGGACAGGGGGAAGAGACCATATATTTT. The chain uses TRBV24-1 and TRBJ1-3; 11 bases are a match to TRBD1. The CDR3 totals 16 residues. With V trimmed by 2 bases and J by 10 bases, 9 bases remained unmatched. Germline CDR1 and CDR2: KGHDR and SFDVKD.

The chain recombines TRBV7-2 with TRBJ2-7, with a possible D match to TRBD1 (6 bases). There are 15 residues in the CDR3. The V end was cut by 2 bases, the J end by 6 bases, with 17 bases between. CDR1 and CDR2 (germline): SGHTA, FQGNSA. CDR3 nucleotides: TGTGCCAGCAGCTTATCAGGACAGATGACGCTCGAGCAGTACTTC. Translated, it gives CASSLSGQMTLEQYF. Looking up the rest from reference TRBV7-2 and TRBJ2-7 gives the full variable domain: GAGVSQSPSNKVTEKGKDVELRCDPISGHTALYWYRQSLGQGLEFLIYFQGNSAPDKSGLPSDRFSAERTGGSVSTLTIQRTQQEDSAVYLCASSLSGQMTLEQYFGPGTRLTVT.

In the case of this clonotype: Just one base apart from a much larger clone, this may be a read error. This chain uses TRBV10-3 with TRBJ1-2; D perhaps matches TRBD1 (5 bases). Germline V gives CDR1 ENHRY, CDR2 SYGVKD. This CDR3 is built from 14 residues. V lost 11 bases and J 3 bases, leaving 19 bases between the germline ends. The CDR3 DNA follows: TGTGCCGGCAGCCACGGTGGAGGGGACTATGGCTACACCTTC. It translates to CAGSHGGGDYGYTF.

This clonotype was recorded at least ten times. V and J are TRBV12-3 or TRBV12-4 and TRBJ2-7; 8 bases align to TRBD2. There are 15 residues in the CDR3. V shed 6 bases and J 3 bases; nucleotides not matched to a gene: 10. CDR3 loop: CASSDGRAGLYEQYF. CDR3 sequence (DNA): TGTGCCAGCAGCGACGGGAGGGCCGGTCTCTACGAGCAGTACTTC.

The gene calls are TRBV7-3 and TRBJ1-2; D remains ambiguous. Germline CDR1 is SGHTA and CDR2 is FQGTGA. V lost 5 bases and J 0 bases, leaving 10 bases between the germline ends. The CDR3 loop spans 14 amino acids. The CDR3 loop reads CASSPGPPNYGYTF. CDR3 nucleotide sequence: TGTGCCAGCAGCCCCGGACCCCCTAACTATGGCTACACCTTC.

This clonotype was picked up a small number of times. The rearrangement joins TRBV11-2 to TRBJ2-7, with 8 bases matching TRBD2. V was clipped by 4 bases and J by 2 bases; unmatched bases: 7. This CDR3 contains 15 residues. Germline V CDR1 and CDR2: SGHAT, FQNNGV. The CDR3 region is CASSSTTSATYEQYF. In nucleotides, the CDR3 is TGTGCCAGCAGCTCAACGACTAGCGCTACCTACGAGCAGTACTTC.

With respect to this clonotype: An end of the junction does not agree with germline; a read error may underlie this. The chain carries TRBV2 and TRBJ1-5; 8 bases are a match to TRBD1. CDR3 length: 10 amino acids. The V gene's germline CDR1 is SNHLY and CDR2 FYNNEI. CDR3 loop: CASSPRTGSF. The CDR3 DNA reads TGTGCCAGCAGTCCGAGGACAGGGTCATTT. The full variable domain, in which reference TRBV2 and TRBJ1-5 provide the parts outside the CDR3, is EPEVTQTPSHQVTQMGQEVILRCVPISNHLYFYWYRQILGQKVEFLVSFYNNEISEKSEIFDDQFSVERPDGSNFTLKIRSTKLEDSAMYFCASSPRTGSFGDGTRLSIL.